This T cell receptor beta chain was observed in a study of long-term antiretroviral therapy in people with HIV. Broader study findings: Although diversity increased after ART, it remained lower than in transplant donor controls.

The immunoSEQ assay was v3.0, run at survey level. What sequencing targeted per sample was roughly 40,000-55,000 T-cell genomes. Sequencing was performed with immunoSEQ multiplex PCR; in TCRdb, only in-frame clones are kept and a portion is missing. The sample has about 50,000 clones, around four fifths seen once. One or more pre-ART and two or more post-ART PBMC samples were available from each donor. People in the study who had HIV all got their treatment in the United States. In regard to this clone: Its cognate antigen is unknown.

V was shortened by 5 bases and J by 7 bases, with 10 bases between the two germline ends. Germline-derived CDR1 and CDR2 are SGDLS and YYNGEE. This CDR3 is built from 12 residues. The material sequenced was unsorted PBMCs, taken 0.8 years after starting antiretroviral therapy. The TCR originated in a woman between 18 and 29 years old with HIV. This chain links TRBV9 with TRBJ2-1; D is perhaps TRBD2 (6 bases). The CDR3 bases are TGTGCCAGCAGTCCCGGAGGGAATGAGCAGTTCTTC. It codes for CASSPGGNEQFF. The variable domain in full, with the rest retrieved from reference TRBV9 and TRBJ2-1, is DSGVTQTPKHLITATGQRVTLRCSPRSGDLSVYWYQQSLDQGLQFLIQYYNGEERAKGNILERFSAQQFPDLHSELNLSSLELGDSALYFCASSPGGNEQFFGPGTRLTVL.